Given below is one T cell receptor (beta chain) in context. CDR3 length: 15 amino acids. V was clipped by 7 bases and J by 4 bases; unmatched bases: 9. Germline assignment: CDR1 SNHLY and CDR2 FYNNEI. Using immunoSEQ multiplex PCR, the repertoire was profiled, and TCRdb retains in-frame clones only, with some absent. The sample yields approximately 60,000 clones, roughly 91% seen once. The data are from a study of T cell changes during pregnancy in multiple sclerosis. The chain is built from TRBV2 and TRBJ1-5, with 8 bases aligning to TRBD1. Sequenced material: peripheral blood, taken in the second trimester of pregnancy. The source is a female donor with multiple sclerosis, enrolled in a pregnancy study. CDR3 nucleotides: TGTGCCAGCATGGAGTTGCAGGGGGCGAATCAGCCCCAGCATTTT. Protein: CASMELQGANQPQHF.